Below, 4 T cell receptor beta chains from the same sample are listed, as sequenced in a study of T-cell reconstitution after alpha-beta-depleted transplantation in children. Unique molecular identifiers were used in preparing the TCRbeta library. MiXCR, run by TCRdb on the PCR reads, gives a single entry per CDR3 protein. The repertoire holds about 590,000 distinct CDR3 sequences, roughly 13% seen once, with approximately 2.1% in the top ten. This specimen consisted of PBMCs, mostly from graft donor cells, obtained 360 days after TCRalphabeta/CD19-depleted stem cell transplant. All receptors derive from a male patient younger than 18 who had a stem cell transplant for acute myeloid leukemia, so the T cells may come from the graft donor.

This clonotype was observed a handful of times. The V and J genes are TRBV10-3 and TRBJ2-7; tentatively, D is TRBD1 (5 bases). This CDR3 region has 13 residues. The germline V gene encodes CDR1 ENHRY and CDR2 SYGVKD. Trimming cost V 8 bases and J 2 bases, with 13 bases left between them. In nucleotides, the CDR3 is TGTGCCATCCGAGGACATGGGCCCTACGAGCAGTACTTC. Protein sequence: CAIRGHGPYEQYF.

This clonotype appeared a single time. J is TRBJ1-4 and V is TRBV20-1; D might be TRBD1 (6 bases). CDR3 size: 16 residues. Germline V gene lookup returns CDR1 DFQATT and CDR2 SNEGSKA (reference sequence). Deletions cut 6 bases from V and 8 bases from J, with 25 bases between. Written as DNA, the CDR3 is TGCAGTGCAAAACTCTTTGGGGGGACATTAGGAGAAAAACTGTTTTTT. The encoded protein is CSAKLFGGTLGEKLFF.

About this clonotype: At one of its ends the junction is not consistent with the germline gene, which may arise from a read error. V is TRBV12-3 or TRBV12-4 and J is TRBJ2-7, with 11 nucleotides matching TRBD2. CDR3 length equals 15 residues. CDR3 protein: CASSLLAGGIGEEYF. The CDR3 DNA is TGTGCCAGCAGTTTACTAGCGGGAGGAATCGGCGAGGAGTACTTC.

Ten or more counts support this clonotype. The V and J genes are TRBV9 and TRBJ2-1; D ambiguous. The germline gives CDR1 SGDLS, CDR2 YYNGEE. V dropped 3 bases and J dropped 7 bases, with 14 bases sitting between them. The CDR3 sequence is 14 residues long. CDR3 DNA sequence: TGTGCCAGCAGCGAGGACCGGGCCGGGAATGAGCAGTTCTTC. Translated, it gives CASSEDRAGNEQFF.